A selection of T cell receptor beta chains follows, all from one sample in a study of radiotherapy plus CTLA-4 blockade in lung cancer. Produced via immunoSEQ multiplex PCR; TCRdb's table is partial and in-frame only. The data show more than 75,000 clones, approximately 78% seen once. The material sequenced was peripheral blood, taken from a patient treated with radiotherapy plus ipilimumab. The receptors shown here come from a human donor with non-small cell lung cancer that progressed on radiotherapy plus ipilimumab. Each CDR3 is given with its conserved first and last residue. Fields, in order: D gene, clone size, V gene, J gene, CDR3 DNA, CDR3 protein. D genes are given only for firm matches. Size values are once, few and many counts, or a class for expanded clones, and some rows have none.

d_call: -
clone_size: -
v_call: TRBV30
j_call: TRBJ1-5
cdr3_nt: TGTGCCTGGAGGCAGGGACCAAATCAGCCCCAGCATTTT
cdr3_aa: CAWRQGPNQPQHF

d_call: TRBD2
clone_size: -
v_call: TRBV28
j_call: TRBJ2-5
cdr3_nt: TGTGCCAGCAGTTCGGGACTACAAGAGACCCAGTACTTC
cdr3_aa: CASSSGLQETQYF

d_call: -
clone_size: -
v_call: TRBV10-1
j_call: TRBJ2-7
cdr3_nt: TGCGCCTCCTCCGAGGGTCCCCCTTACGAGCAGTACTTC
cdr3_aa: CASSEGPPYEQYF

d_call: -
clone_size: -
v_call: TRBV10-2
j_call: TRBJ2-2
cdr3_nt: TGCGCCAGCAGTGCGGGGCGACAGAACACCGGGGAGCTGTTTTTT
cdr3_aa: CASSAGRQNTGELFF

d_call: -
clone_size: few
v_call: TRBV6-5
j_call: TRBJ2-5
cdr3_nt: TGTGCCATCAGTGAACAGGGACTCGAGACCCAGTACTTC
cdr3_aa: CAISEQGLETQYF

d_call: TRBD1
clone_size: -
v_call: TRBV10-3
j_call: TRBJ1-6
cdr3_nt: TGTGCCATCAGTGCCTCGGGACAGGGGGCGCAGGGTTCACCCCTCCACTTT
cdr3_aa: CAISASGQGAQGSPLHF

d_call: TRBD2
clone_size: -
v_call: TRBV19
j_call: TRBJ2-2
cdr3_nt: TGTGCCAGTAGTATAAGACTAGCGGCGAACACCGGGGAGCTGTTTTTT
cdr3_aa: CASSIRLAANTGELFF

d_call: TRBD1
clone_size: once
v_call: TRBV5-1
j_call: TRBJ1-2
cdr3_nt: TGCGCCAGCAGCTTGGGACAGGGGAATAACTATGGCTACACCTTC
cdr3_aa: CASSLGQGNNYGYTF

d_call: TRBD2
clone_size: -
v_call: TRBV30
j_call: TRBJ2-1
cdr3_nt: TGTGCCTGGAGTGCCTTAGCGGGAGCCACTCTGGACAATGAGCAGTTCTTC
cdr3_aa: CAWSALAGATLDNEQFF

d_call: TRBD2
clone_size: -
v_call: TRBV10-2
j_call: TRBJ2-1
cdr3_nt: TGCGCCAGCAGTGGCGTCGGGAGGAACTACAATGAGCAGTTCTTC
cdr3_aa: CASSGVGRNYNEQFF

d_call: -
clone_size: few
v_call: TRBV19
j_call: TRBJ2-6
cdr3_nt: TGTGCCAGTATGGAAAGGAGGTCCGGGGCCAACGTCCTGACTTTC
cdr3_aa: CASMERRSGANVLTF

d_call: -
clone_size: -
v_call: TRBV28
j_call: TRBJ1-2
cdr3_nt: TGTGCCAGCAGTTTCCCCCTGGGGGAAGGCTATGGCTACACCTTC
cdr3_aa: CASSFPLGEGYGYTF

d_call: TRBD1
clone_size: -
v_call: TRBV9
j_call: TRBJ1-1
cdr3_nt: TGTGCCAGCAGCCCACGAGCCACAGGGGTTAGGGGGAACACTGAAGCTTTCTTT
cdr3_aa: CASSPRATGVRGNTEAFF

d_call: -
clone_size: -
v_call: TRBV28
j_call: TRBJ1-2
cdr3_nt: TGTGCCAGCAGCCCGACGGGGCCGTTCTATGGCTACACCTTC
cdr3_aa: CASSPTGPFYGYTF

d_call: TRBD1
clone_size: -
v_call: TRBV5-1
j_call: TRBJ2-7
cdr3_nt: TGCGCCAGCAGCTTGCCTGGGACAGCCTACGAGCAGTACTTC
cdr3_aa: CASSLPGTAYEQYF

d_call: -
clone_size: -
v_call: TRBV19
j_call: TRBJ1-1
cdr3_nt: TGTGCCAGTAGTAAAGGACCTACAATCGCTGAAGCTTTCTTT
cdr3_aa: CASSKGPTIAEAFF

d_call: -
clone_size: -
v_call: TRBV7-2
j_call: TRBJ2-5
cdr3_nt: TGTGCCAGCAGCTTAGCCGGGACCAACCAAGAGACCCAGTACTTC
cdr3_aa: CASSLAGTNQETQYF

d_call: -
clone_size: -
v_call: TRBV6-1
j_call: TRBJ1-6
cdr3_nt: TGTGCCAGCAGTGAAACTGATGTCCCCAATTCACCCCTCCACTTT
cdr3_aa: CASSETDVPNSPLHF

d_call: TRBD1
clone_size: -
v_call: TRBV25-1
j_call: TRBJ1-3
cdr3_nt: TGTGCCAGCGCGAAAACAGGGGTAGGAAACACCATATATTTT
cdr3_aa: CASAKTGVGNTIYF

d_call: TRBD2
clone_size: -
v_call: TRBV27
j_call: TRBJ2-3
cdr3_nt: TGTGCCAGCAGTTTAAGCGGGAGAGGCACAGATACGCAGTATTTT
cdr3_aa: CASSLSGRGTDTQYF

d_call: TRBD2
clone_size: -
v_call: TRBV2
j_call: TRBJ2-3
cdr3_nt: TGTGCCAGCAGTGATGTAGCGGGAGGGGTCGGTACGCAGTATTTT
cdr3_aa: CASSDVAGGVGTQYF

d_call: TRBD2
clone_size: -
v_call: TRBV9
j_call: TRBJ2-3
cdr3_nt: TGTGCCAGCAGTGGGACTAGCGGAGATACGCAGTATTTT
cdr3_aa: CASSGTSGDTQYF

d_call: TRBD2
clone_size: -
v_call: TRBV7-2
j_call: TRBJ2-1
cdr3_nt: TGTGCCAGCAGCCTGTCTAGCGGGAGTAAAAAGGAGCAGTTCTTC
cdr3_aa: CASSLSSGSKKEQFF

d_call: TRBD1
clone_size: -
v_call: TRBV6-6
j_call: TRBJ2-2
cdr3_nt: TGTGCCAGCAGTTTAGACAGGGTAGGGGCCGGGGAGCTGTTTTTT
cdr3_aa: CASSLDRVGAGELFF

d_call: -
clone_size: few
v_call: TRBV7-3
j_call: TRBJ2-2
cdr3_nt: TGTGCCAGCAGCTCGGTTCTAGGCACCGGGGAGCTGTTTTTT
cdr3_aa: CASSSVLGTGELFF

d_call: TRBD2
clone_size: few
v_call: TRBV5-1
j_call: TRBJ2-1
cdr3_nt: TGCGCCAGCAGCTTGGGAGGTAGCGGGAGCTCCTACAATGAGCAGTTCTTC
cdr3_aa: CASSLGGSGSSYNEQFF

d_call: TRBD1
clone_size: -
v_call: TRBV6-6
j_call: TRBJ1-1
cdr3_nt: TGTGCCAGCAGTGCCGACAGGGGCCCCACTGAAGCTTTCTTT
cdr3_aa: CASSADRGPTEAFF

d_call: -
clone_size: few
v_call: TRBV12-5
j_call: TRBJ2-7
cdr3_nt: TGTGCTAGTGGTTTGACTGGGGGAGGAGTAAACGAGCAGTACTTC
cdr3_aa: CASGLTGGGVNEQYF

d_call: -
clone_size: -
v_call: TRBV7-9
j_call: TRBJ2-1
cdr3_nt: TGTGCCAGCAGCCCGTACGGGAGTGAGCAGTTCTTC
cdr3_aa: CASSPYGSEQFF

d_call: TRBD1
clone_size: -
v_call: TRBV25-1
j_call: TRBJ2-3
cdr3_nt: TGTGCCAGCAGTGAAACGGGACAGAGAGGCACGCAGTATTTT
cdr3_aa: CASSETGQRGTQYF

d_call: -
clone_size: -
v_call: TRBV27
j_call: TRBJ2-5
cdr3_nt: TGTGCCAGCAGTTTAGTCGGGGGTTCAGGCCAAGAGACCCAGTACTTC
cdr3_aa: CASSLVGGSGQETQYF

d_call: -
clone_size: few
v_call: TRBV30
j_call: TRBJ2-1
cdr3_nt: TGTGCCTGGAGTGCGGAGGGACCGTACAATGAGCAGTTCTTC
cdr3_aa: CAWSAEGPYNEQFF

d_call: -
clone_size: few
v_call: TRBV7-9
j_call: TRBJ2-1
cdr3_nt: TGTGCCAGCAGCACAAGCAGGAGTGTTTACAATGAGCAGTTCTTC
cdr3_aa: CASSTSRSVYNEQFF

d_call: TRBD1
clone_size: -
v_call: TRBV5-4
j_call: TRBJ2-4
cdr3_nt: TGTGCCAGCAGCCTGGGACAGGGTGGAAACATTCAGTACTTC
cdr3_aa: CASSLGQGGNIQYF

d_call: -
clone_size: -
v_call: TRBV19
j_call: TRBJ1-3
cdr3_nt: TGTGCCAGTAGACCCCCGGTCGGGAACACCATATATTTT
cdr3_aa: CASRPPVGNTIYF